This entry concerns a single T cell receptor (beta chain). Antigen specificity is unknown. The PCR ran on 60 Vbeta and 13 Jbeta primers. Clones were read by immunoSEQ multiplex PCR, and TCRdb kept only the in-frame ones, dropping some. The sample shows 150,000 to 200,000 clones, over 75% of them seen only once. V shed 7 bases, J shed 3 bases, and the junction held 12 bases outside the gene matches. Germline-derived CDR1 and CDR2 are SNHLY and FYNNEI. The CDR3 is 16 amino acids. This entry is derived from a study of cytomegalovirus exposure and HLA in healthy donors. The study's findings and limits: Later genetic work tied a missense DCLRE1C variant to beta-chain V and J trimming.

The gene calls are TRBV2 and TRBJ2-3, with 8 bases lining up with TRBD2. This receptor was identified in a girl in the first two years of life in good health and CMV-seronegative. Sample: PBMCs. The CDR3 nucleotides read TGTGCCAGCATAGGCCAGCGGGGGAGACTAACAGATACGCAGTATTTT. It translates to CASIGQRGRLTDTQYF. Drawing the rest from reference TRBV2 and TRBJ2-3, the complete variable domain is EPEVTQTPSHQVTQMGQEVILRCVPISNHLYFYWYRQILGQKVEFLVSFYNNEISEKSEIFDDQFSVERPDGSNFTLKIRSTKLEDSAMYFCASIGQRGRLTDTQYFGPGTRLTVL.